The 5 T cell receptor beta chains below were found in one sample sequenced in a study of T cell changes during pregnancy in multiple sclerosis. Sequencing was performed with immunoSEQ multiplex PCR; in TCRdb, only in-frame clones are kept and a portion is missing. Among 25,000 to 30,000 clones listed, 75% to 90% were seen once. Material: CD8+ T cells from peripheral blood mononuclear cells, obtained after pregnancy. These receptors originate from a female donor with multiple sclerosis, enrolled in a pregnancy study.

Only one count was recorded for this clone. The chain combines TRBV7-9 with TRBJ2-2, with D possibly matching TRBD1 (6 bases). V was trimmed by 3 bases and J by 7 bases, leaving 24 bases between them. The CDR3 consists of 18 residues. Germline values: CDR1 SEHNR, CDR2 FQNEAQ (reference sequence). CDR3 protein: CASSFILAPVGRGGELFF. The CDR3 DNA sequence: TGTGCCAGCAGCTTTATCCTCGCCCCAGTGGGCAGGGGCGGGGAGCTGTTTTTT.

Only one count was recorded for this clone. The chain joins TRBV27 to TRBJ2-7, with 7 positions matching TRBD2. After removal of 5 bases from V and 0 bases from J, the junction contained 13 bases not matched to a gene. This CDR3 has 17 residues. The germline V gene has CDR1 MNHEY and CDR2 SMNVEV (reference sequence). Here the CDR3 DNA reads TGTGCCAGCAGTGGGACTAACGCGCCTACAAGCTCCTACGAGCAGTACTTC. Translation: CASSGTNAPTSSYEQYF.

The J gene is TRBJ1-5, the V gene TRBV28, with 10 positions matching TRBD1. Germline CDR1 and CDR2: MDHEN and SYDVKM. This CDR3 has 16 amino acids. V was clipped by 1 base and J by 4 bases; unmatched bases: 4. CDR3 DNA: TGTGCCAGCAGTTTATCCGGACAGGGGGTTAATCAGCCCCAGCATTTT. Translation gives CASSLSGQGVNQPQHF. Filled out from reference TRBV28 and TRBJ1-5, the complete variable domain reads DVKVTQSSRYLVKRTGEKVFLECVQDMDHENMFWYRQDPGLGLRLIYFSYDVKMKEKGDIPEGYSVSREKKERFSLILESASTNQTSMYLCASSLSGQGVNQPQHFGDGTRLSIL.

The gene calls are TRBV2 and TRBJ2-7; 11 bases map to TRBD2. Germline CDR1 reads SNHLY; CDR2 reads FYNNEI. V lost 7 bases, J lost 3 bases, and 2 bases stayed unmatched. The length of the CDR3 is 13 residues. Written as DNA, the CDR3 is TGTGCCAGCACAACTAGCGGGAGCTACGAGCAGTACTTC. Protein sequence: CASTTSGSYEQYF. Variable domain in full (rest from reference TRBV2 and TRBJ2-7): EPEVTQTPSHQVTQMGQEVILRCVPISNHLYFYWYRQILGQKVEFLVSFYNNEISEKSEIFDDQFSVERPDGSNFTLKIRSTKLEDSAMYFCASTTSGSYEQYFGPGTRLTVT.

This clone has just one count. V gene TRBV29-1 combines with J gene TRBJ2-3; 7 bases agree with TRBD2. This CDR3 comprises 16 residues. The ends lost 0 bases at V and 3 bases at J; junction bases unmatched: 9. CDR1 and CDR2 (germline): SQVTM, ANQGSEA. The CDR3 nucleotides read TGCAGCGTTGAAGATGGGAGGGTAGCGTGGACAGATACGCAGTATTTT. Translating gives CSVEDGRVAWTDTQYF.